The present entry profiles one TCR beta chain with its context. Patients who underwent sequencing had shown CD8+CD57+ cell expansion by flow cytometry. CDR1 and CDR2 from the germline V gene are DFQATT and SNEGSKA (reference sequence). The CDR3 loop spans 15 amino acids. The J segment lost 3 bases and the V segment lost 2 bases, leaving 5 bases of the junction unmatched. The sample belongs to a study of CD8+CD57+ T cells in acquired aplastic anemia. Genomic DNA constituted the template upon which TCR beta VDJ and CDR3 profiling was performed. TCRdb re-called the reads with MiXCR, one entry per CDR3 protein. In the table there are some 170,000 distinct CDR3 sequences, roughly three fifths of which are singletons.

The sample comprised sorted CD4+, CD8+, or CD8+CD57+ T cells (not recorded which) from PBMCs. V is TRBV20-1 and J is TRBJ1-5; the match to TRBD1 covers 9 bases. The TCR was taken from a human donor with aplastic anemia. DNA for the CDR3: TGCAGTGCTAGAACGGGACAGGGTTTCAATCAGCCCCAGCATTTT. Encoded protein: CSARTGQGFNQPQHF.